Sequencing of this TCR beta chain was carried out in a study of T cells in Graves' hyperthyroidism and ophthalmopathy. In the study overall: Blood from the periphery was taken at initial diagnosis, before any treatment.

From germline, CDR1 is SGHTA and CDR2 FQGNSA. The CDR3 loop spans 15 amino acids. V shed 6 bases, J shed 5 bases, and the junction held 12 bases outside the gene matches. The study, taken as a whole, reports: Ophthalmopathy got predicted by the model a median about 6.5 months before its onset. Among clonotypes expanded in thyroid above 0.001, most were also found in blood.

TCR beta CDR3 regions were amplified from RNA. A first-round RT-PCR of the TCR CDR3 used the HTBI primer set. TCRdb reanalysed the multiplex PCR reads using MiXCR and keeps one entry per CDR3 protein. The sample records over 400,000 distinct CDR3 sequences, about 20% being singletons. Exclusion followed for patients with uncontrolled infection, other autoimmune disease, pregnancy or lactation. Worth noting for this clonotype: Its antigen is not identified.

Sequencing was done on a sample of blood. The chain uses TRBV7-2 and TRBJ2-5; 7 nucleotides agree with TRBD1. This receptor was obtained from a woman between 65 and 79 years old with Graves' ophthalmopathy. In nucleotides, the CDR3 is TGTGCCAGCAGTCCAGGGTCTGACAGGGTCGAGACCCAGTACTTC. Its translation: CASSPGSDRVETQYF. Full variable domain (rest looked up from reference TRBV7-2 and TRBJ2-5): GAGVSQSPSNKVTEKGKDVELRCDPISGHTALYWYRQSLGQGLEFLIYFQGNSAPDKSGLPSDRFSAERTGGSVSTLTIQRTQQEDSAVYLCASSPGSDRVETQYFGPGTRLLVL.